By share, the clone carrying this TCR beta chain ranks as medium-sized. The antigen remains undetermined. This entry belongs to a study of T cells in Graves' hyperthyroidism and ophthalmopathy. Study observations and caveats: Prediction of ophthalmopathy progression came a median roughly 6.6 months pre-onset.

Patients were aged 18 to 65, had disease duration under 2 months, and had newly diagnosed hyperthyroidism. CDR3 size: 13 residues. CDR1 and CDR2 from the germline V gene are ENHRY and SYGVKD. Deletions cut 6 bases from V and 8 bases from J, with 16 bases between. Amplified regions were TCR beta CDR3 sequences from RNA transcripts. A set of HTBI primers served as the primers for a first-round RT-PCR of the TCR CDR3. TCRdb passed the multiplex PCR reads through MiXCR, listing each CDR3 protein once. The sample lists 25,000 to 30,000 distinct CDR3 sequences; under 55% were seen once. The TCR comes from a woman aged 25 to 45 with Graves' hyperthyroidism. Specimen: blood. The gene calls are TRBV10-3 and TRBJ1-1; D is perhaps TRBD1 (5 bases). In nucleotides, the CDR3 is TGTGCCATCAGGGGGGGTGTCAGAAAAGAAGCTTTCTTT. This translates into CAIRGGVRKEAFF.